Below are 14 T cell receptor beta chains sequenced from a single sample in a study of OX40 agonist ivuxolimab in advanced cancers. The method was immunoSEQ multiplex PCR; TCRdb's version includes in-frame clones alone and lacks a portion of them. The top ten clones hold roughly 0.54% of a sample with tens of thousands of clones, roughly 90% of them seen once. Sequenced here: CD4+ or CD8+ T cells sorted from blood, sampled in a trial of the OX40 agonist ivuxolimab. The source is an adult with an advanced solid tumor such as melanoma, head and neck, liver or kidney cancer.

This clone came up once. V and J are TRBV7-9 and TRBJ2-1; D gene uncertain. The CDR3 is 15 amino acids. CDR1 and CDR2 (germline): SEHNR, FQNEAQ (reference sequence). Trimming cost V 0 bases and J 2 bases, with 8 bases left between them. The CDR3 sequence is CASSLALGTYNEQFF. Here the CDR3 DNA reads TGTGCCAGCAGCTTAGCACTGGGGACCTACAATGAGCAGTTCTTC.

The J gene is TRBJ1-1, the V gene TRBV28, with D hard to call. CDR3 length: 12 amino acids. Trimming pared 7 bases from V and 3 bases from J, leaving 9 bases between. Germline assignment: CDR1 MDHEN and CDR2 SYDVKM. This CDR3 is CASKTEYTEAFF. The CDR3 nucleotides read TGTGCCAGCAAAACGGAATACACTGAAGCTTTCTTT.

The J gene is TRBJ2-1, the V gene TRBV27; D tentatively reads TRBD1 or TRBD2 (5 bases each). V gave up 6 bases and J gave up 4 bases, with 13 bases separating them. The CDR3 extends over 14 amino acids. In germline, CDR1 is MNHEY, CDR2 SMNVEV (reference sequence). CDR3: CASSRWGGYNEQFF. CDR3 DNA: TGTGCCAGCAGCAGATGGGGCGGGTACAATGAGCAGTTCTTC.

CDR3 sequence reads: CASSPVTSTNEKLFF. The CDR3 bases are TGTGCCAGCAGTCCAGTTACGTCAACTAATGAAAAACTGTTTTTT. This chain joins TRBV4-2 and TRBJ1-4; D is unclear. V was trimmed by 6 bases and J by 0 bases, leaving 11 bases between them. The CDR3 loop spans 15 amino acids. Per the germline V gene, CDR1 is LGHNA and CDR2 is YNFKEQ.

V usage is TRBV7-3 and J usage is TRBJ2-1; 9 bases are shared with TRBD2. The length of the CDR3 is 15 residues. V shed 2 bases, J shed 9 bases, and the junction held 8 bases outside the gene matches. In germline, CDR1 is SGHTA, CDR2 FQGTGA. The CDR3 loop reads CASSLGLAGNTEQFF. The CDR3 region has the DNA TGTGCCAGCAGCTTAGGTCTAGCGGGAAATACTGAGCAGTTCTTC.

This rearrangement joins TRBV9 to TRBJ2-5; the match to TRBD2 covers 10 bases. The CDR3 spans 19 residues. Germline loops: CDR1 SGDLS, CDR2 YYNGEE. Trimming cost V 0 bases and J 5 bases; bases outside gene matches: 16. The CDR3 nucleotides read TGTGCCAGCAGCGTAGGGGCAGCGGGAGGGCCAAGGTCTTGGGAGACCCAGTACTTC. This codes for CASSVGAAGGPRSWETQYF.

V usage is TRBV19 and J usage is TRBJ1-1, with 10 bases aligning to TRBD1. The CDR3 sequence is 14 residues long. The germline CDR1 and CDR2 sequences are LNHDA and SQIVND (reference sequence). Losses at the gene ends were 5 bases for V and 10 bases for J; bases not matched to a gene: 10. Here the CDR3 reads CASSSRQGAIGAFF. Here the CDR3 DNA reads TGTGCCAGTAGTTCCAGACAGGGGGCAATCGGAGCTTTCTTT.

The chain recombines TRBV2 with TRBJ2-2; possibly TRBD2 for D (5 bases). The CDR3 runs 16 residues. CDR1 and CDR2 (germline): SNHLY, FYNNEI. V was cut by 6 bases and J by 2 bases, with 16 bases left in between. The CDR3: CASRSPGLLNTGELFF. Written as DNA, the CDR3 is TGTGCCAGCAGATCGCCGGGGTTACTCAACACCGGGGAGCTGTTTTTT.

The rearrangement joins TRBV7-9 to TRBJ2-7; possibly TRBD1 or TRBD2 for D (6 bases each). Between the trimmed V and J ends, which lost 5 bases and 1 base, there was a span of 12 bases. The CDR3 has 14 residues. Germline values: CDR1 SEHNR, CDR2 FQNEAQ (reference sequence). This chain's CDR3 is CASSQGGISYEQYF. The CDR3 nucleotides are TGTGCCAGCAGCCAAGGGGGGATTTCCTACGAGCAGTACTTC. The full variable domain, completed using reference TRBV7-9 and TRBJ2-7, is DTGVSQNPRHKITKRGQNVTFRCDPISEHNRLYWYRQTLGQGPEFLTYFQNEAQLEKSRLLSDRFSAERPKGSFSTLEIQRTEQGDSAMYLCASSQGGISYEQYFGPGTRLTVT.

This chain links TRBV11-2 with TRBJ2-1; no clear D. CDR1 is SGHAT, CDR2 FQNNGV, per germline. Trimming removed 5 bases at V and 4 bases at J, with 9 bases between. This CDR3 contains 13 residues. The CDR3 region is CASSRTQYNEQFF. The CDR3 DNA reads TGTGCCAGCAGCCGGACCCAATACAATGAGCAGTTCTTC.

The chain carries TRBV5-4 and TRBJ2-5, with 11 bases matching TRBD1. The V and J ends lost 3 bases and 3 bases, in that order; junction bases with no gene match: 4. This CDR3 has 15 amino acids. The germline CDR1 and CDR2 sequences are SGHNT and YYREEE (reference sequence). The DNA for the CDR3 is TGTGCCAGCAGCTCGCCGGGACAGGGGGAAGAGACCCAGTACTTC. This translates into CASSSPGQGEETQYF.

The chain combines TRBV19 with TRBJ2-5, with TRBD1 identical over 7 bases. The V and J ends lost 5 bases and 0 bases, in that order; junction bases with no gene match: 3. Germline V gene lookup returns CDR1 LNHDA and CDR2 SQIVND (reference sequence). The CDR3 has 14 amino acids. The CDR3: CASSPTGDQETQYF. DNA for the CDR3: TGTGCCAGTAGTCCCACAGGGGACCAAGAGACCCAGTACTTC.

This clone has a single count. V usage is TRBV7-9 and J usage is TRBJ2-7, with 9 bases aligning to TRBD1. There are 16 residues in the CDR3. The V gene end was trimmed by 4 bases and the J gene end by 8 bases; junction bases not matched to a gene: 15. Germline CDR1 is SEHNR and CDR2 is FQNEAQ (reference sequence). The CDR3 DNA is TGTGCCAGCAGCTCAAGCCTCCGGGACAGGGTGGTCAAGCAGTACTTC. Its translation: CASSSSLRDRVVKQYF.

This rearrangement joins TRBV28 to TRBJ2-2; D possibly corresponds to TRBD2 (6 bases). This CDR3 region has 15 residues. Trimming shortened V by 10 bases and J by 4 bases, and 19 bases separated the two germline ends. The V gene's germline CDR1 is MDHEN and CDR2 SYDVKM. The CDR3 loop is CATLQGGAGTGELFF. For the CDR3, the DNA is TGTGCCACCCTCCAGGGCGGGGCGGGCACCGGGGAGCTGTTTTTT. The full variable domain, rest sourced from reference TRBV28 and TRBJ2-2, is DVKVTQSSRYLVKRTGEKVFLECVQDMDHENMFWYRQDPGLGLRLIYFSYDVKMKEKGDIPEGYSVSREKKERFSLILESASTNQTSMYLCATLQGGAGTGELFFGEGSRLTVL.